This is a list of T cell receptor beta chains from one sample in a study of blood T cells in healthy people across ages. TCRdb passed the 5' RACE reads through MiXCR, listing each CDR3 protein once. The sample records about 1.5 million distinct CDR3 sequences, around 40% being singletons. Sequenced material: blood. The source of these receptors is a woman aged 18-29 years in good health. Each CDR3 is given with its conserved first and last residue. The D gene is left open where the match is weak. Expanded clones get a size class; other rows say once, few or many, or leave the size out.

D gene,J gene,CDR3 length,V gene,clone size,CDR3 protein,CDR3 DNA
TRBD2,TRBJ2-1,14,TRBV20-1,-,CSDLQGTRGNEQFF,TGCAGTGACCTTCAGGGGACTAGAGGCAATGAGCAGTTCTTC
TRBD2,TRBJ2-1,15,TRBV27,few,CASRMFSGGYNEQFF,TGTGCCAGCAGGATGTTTAGCGGGGGGTACAATGAGCAGTTCTTC
TRBD1,TRBJ2-7,16,TRBV20-1,-,CSARDELGTGPYEQYF,TGCAGTGCTAGAGATGAGTTAGGGACAGGGCCCTACGAGCAGTACTTC
-,TRBJ2-3,13,TRBV5-1,many,CASSPDNTDTQYF,TGTGCCAGCAGCCCGGACAACACAGATACGCAGTATTTT
TRBD2,TRBJ2-1,18,TRBV5-1,-,CASSLLAGGSTRPNEQFF,TGCGCCAGCAGCTTACTTGCCGGGGGGAGTACAAGGCCGAATGAGCAGTTCTTC
-,TRBJ2-1,13,TRBV25-1,few,CASTAHTYNEQFF,TGTGCCAGCACAGCCCACACCTACAATGAGCAGTTCTTC
-,TRBJ2-1,15,TRBV7-9,-,CASSLAQEIDNEQFF,TGTGCCAGCAGCTTAGCACAGGAAATCGACAATGAGCAGTTCTTC
-,TRBJ1-5,15,TRBV4-3,once,CASSQVAYSNQPQHF,TGCGCCAGCAGCCAAGTTGCGTATAGCAATCAGCCCCAGCATTTT
-,TRBJ2-7,15,TRBV4-2,many,CASSQDAPGFYEQYF,TGTGCCAGCAGCCAAGATGCCCCAGGGTTCTACGAGCAGTACTTC
-,TRBJ1-1,12,TRBV18,-,CASALQNTEAFF,TGTGCCAGCGCACTTCAGAACACTGAAGCTTTCTTT
-,TRBJ1-1,15,TRBV12-3/TRBV12-4,-,CASSLGSRAYTEAFF,TGTGCCAGCAGTTTAGGGAGCAGGGCGTACACTGAAGCTTTCTTT
-,TRBJ1-6,14,TRBV9,few,CASSVEDRFSPLHF,TGTGCCAGCAGCGTAGAGGACAGATTCTCACCCCTCCACTTT
-,TRBJ2-3,14,TRBV11-2,-,CATPVLPNTDTQYF,TGTGCCACTCCTGTACTACCGAACACAGATACGCAGTATTTT
-,TRBJ2-7,14,TRBV20-1,-,CSARGGRVFYEQYF,TGCAGTGCTAGAGGCGGCAGGGTTTTCTACGAGCAGTACTTC
-,TRBJ1-2,13,TRBV15,-,CATSNDRLYGYTF,TGTGCCACCAGTAATGACAGGCTCTATGGCTACACCTTC
-,TRBJ2-5,13,TRBV20-1,few,CSALGVQDNEQYF,TGCAGTGCCCTGGGTGTCCAGGACAATGAGCAGTACTTC
-,TRBJ2-1,15,TRBV7-2,-,CASSLEVGGFNEQFF,TGTGCCAGCAGCTTAGAAGTGGGAGGTTTTAATGAGCAGTTCTTC
-,TRBJ1-2,15,TRBV6-6,few,CASSYKGTSGYGYTF,TGTGCCAGCAGTTACAAAGGGACGTCGGGCTATGGCTACACCTTC
-,TRBJ2-7,14,TRBV5-1,few,CASSLDRVFYEQYF,TGCGCCAGCAGCCTAGACAGAGTGTTCTACGAGCAGTACTTC
-,TRBJ1-1,14,TRBV6-5,-,CASSPTGTKPEAFF,TGTGCCAGCAGCCCCACAGGCACCAAGCCTGAAGCTTTCTTT
-,TRBJ1-2,15,TRBV30,-,CAWSPSGSVGYGYTF,TGTGCCTGGAGTCCCTCAGGCTCCGTTGGCTATGGCTACACCTTC
-,TRBJ2-1,15,TRBV5-1,-,CASSLVRDPYNEQFF,TGCGCCAGCAGCTTGGTGCGGGACCCCTACAATGAGCAGTTCTTC
TRBD1,TRBJ2-2,16,TRBV5-1,-,CASSPFAGTGTGELFF,TGCGCCAGCAGCCCCTTCGCCGGGACAGGGACCGGGGAGCTGTTTTTT
-,TRBJ2-1,17,TRBV4-3,once,CASSQVEAGKGYNEQFF,TGCGCCAGCAGCCAAGTGGAGGCGGGAAAGGGTTACAATGAGCAGTTCTTC
-,TRBJ1-2,12,TRBV15,few,CATSRDWVGYTF,TGTGCCACCAGCAGAGATTGGGTTGGCTACACCTTC
-,TRBJ2-5,14,TRBV5-5,-,CASSTLWYQETQYF,TGTGCCAGCAGTACCCTCTGGTACCAAGAGACCCAGTACTTC
-,TRBJ2-1,14,TRBV4-3,-,CASSPRQLDNEQFF,TGCGCCAGCAGCCCGAGACAGCTGGACAATGAGCAGTTCTTC
-,TRBJ1-6,15,TRBV5-6,few,CASGATSSYNSPLHF,TGTGCCAGCGGCGCGACGAGCTCCTATAATTCACCCCTCCACTTT
-,TRBJ2-1,15,TRBV7-2,many,CASSLGRGIYNEQFF,TGTGCCAGCAGCTTAGGACGGGGGATCTACAATGAGCAGTTCTTC